This T cell receptor (beta chain) was identified in a study of blood T cells in healthy people across ages. Turning to the study itself: About one barcoded beta molecule per two T cells came from capture by template switching.

V lost 3 bases and J lost 7; bases outside the gene matches: 9. This CDR3 region has 15 residues. As for this clonotype: The antigen remains undetermined.

Through a sample-barcoded 5' primer and a J-beta primer mix, a second PCR was run for roughly 6 to 12 cycles. TCRdb reanalysed the 5' RACE reads using MiXCR and keeps one entry per CDR3 protein. The sample includes 500,000 to 550,000 distinct CDR3 sequences, approximately 25% seen only once; the top ten take less than 9%. Findings and limits, study-wide: PBMCs left unsorted prevented a conclusive naive versus antigen-experienced comparison.

The same data also contributed to another study, on T cells of mothers and their children. From that study: Among related mother-child pairs, overlap was slightly higher than in unrelated pairs, though not significantly. The authors identified no persistent microchimeric T cell clones.

This TCR derives from a boy aged 10-17 years in good health. The chain has TRBV12-3 or TRBV12-4 and TRBJ2-7, with TRBD2 matching 10 bases. The source material was blood. In DNA form, the CDR3 reads TGTGCCAGCAGTTTCGGGGCTAGCGGGGGCCAAGAGCAGTACTTC. It is translated as CASSFGASGGQEQYF.